The 26 T cell receptor beta chains below come from one sample, sequenced in a study of human T cells and chemical hapten exposure. TCRdb itself ran the RACE reads through MiXCR, one entry per CDR3 protein. The sample yields roughly 380,000 distinct CDR3 sequences, nearly 6.5% seen once. Specified time point: patch test 2, 6 weeks after DPC sensitization. Treatment in this sample: therapeutic diphenylcyclopropenone sensitization with weekly scalp DPC. Material: whole blood, obtained in connection with sensitization to the hapten diphenylcyclopropenone (DPC). The source of these receptors is a woman aged 18-29 years with alopecia areata. Some clones in this sample may be carry-over from other donors' samples.

This clonotype was found many times. This chain uses TRBV7-9 with TRBJ2-5, with 8 positions matching TRBD2. Germline values: CDR1 SEHNR, CDR2 FQNEAQ (reference sequence). This CDR3 is built from 15 residues. The ends lost 6 bases at V and 5 bases at J; junction bases unmatched: 11. In DNA form, the CDR3 reads TGTGCCAGCAGGGTGAGGCGGGGGGCCGAGGAGACCCAGTACTTC. It encodes CASRVRRGAEETQYF. The variable domain in full, with the rest retrieved from reference TRBV7-9 and TRBJ2-5, is DTGVSQNPRHKITKRGQNVTFRCDPISEHNRLYWYRQTLGQGPEFLTYFQNEAQLEKSRLLSDRFSAERPKGSFSTLEIQRTEQGDSAMYLCASRVRRGAEETQYFGPGTRLLVL.

DNA of the CDR3: TGTGCCAGCAGCCAATTAGCGGGGGGGCCAACAGATACGCAGTATTTT. It translates to CASSQLAGGPTDTQYF. This chain connects TRBV6-1 to TRBJ2-3; 11 nucleotides agree with TRBD2. The CDR3 extends over 16 amino acids. Germline V gene sequence: CDR1 MNHNS, CDR2 SASEGT. J was trimmed by 3 bases and V by 6 bases; bases with no gene match: 8.

The J gene is TRBJ1-2, the V gene TRBV5-1, with unresolved D. Trimming removed 4 bases at V and 2 bases at J, with 9 bases between. CDR1 SGHRS and CDR2 YFSETQ come from the germline V gene. CDR3 length: 13 amino acids. This CDR3 reads CASSLTQNYGYTF. CDR3 in DNA: TGCGCCAGCAGCCTTACACAAAACTATGGCTACACCTTC.

The chain is built from TRBV24-1 and TRBJ2-2; 11 bases align to TRBD1. From germline, CDR1 is KGHDR and CDR2 SFDVKD. The CDR3 spans 16 residues. Trimming at V came to 4 bases and at J to 7 bases, leaving 7 bases not matched to a gene. CDR3 nucleotide sequence: TGTGCCACCAGTGACTGGACAGGGGGCAATGGCGGGGAGCTGTTTTTT. This sequence encodes CATSDWTGGNGGELFF.

The J gene is TRBJ1-3, the V gene TRBV7-8; tentatively, D is TRBD1 (6 bases). V lost 5 bases to trimming and J lost 0 bases, with 11 bases between them. This CDR3 is built from 15 residues. Per germline, CDR1 SGHVS and CDR2 FQNEAQ. CDR3 sequence reads: CASSPGGGSGNTIYF. CDR3 DNA: TGTGCCAGCAGCCCGGGAGGGGGCTCTGGAAACACCATATATTTT. The full variable domain, in which reference TRBV7-8 and TRBJ1-3 provide the parts outside the CDR3, is GAGVSQSPRYKVAKRGQDVALRCDPISGHVSLFWYQQALGQGPEFLTYFQNEAQLDKSGLPSDRFFAERPEGSVSTLKIQRTQQEDSAVYLCASSPGGGSGNTIYFGEGSWLTVV.

This clonotype was counted ten times or more. The chain uses TRBV20-1 and TRBJ2-3; 7 positions agree with TRBD2. This CDR3 is 13 amino acids long. Looked up from germline, CDR1 is DFQATT and CDR2 is SNEGSKA (reference sequence). The trim removed 5 bases at V and 1 base at J, leaving 3 bases unmatched. This CDR3 is CSAWGGGTDTQYF. CDR3 in DNA: TGCAGTGCTTGGGGGGGAGGCACAGATACGCAGTATTTT.

This clonotype has a count of ten or more. The chain is built from TRBV29-1 and TRBJ2-1; D perhaps matches TRBD1 (6 bases). This CDR3 spans 12 amino acids. CDR1 and CDR2 (germline): SQVTM, ANQGSEA. V dropped 6 bases and J dropped 8 bases, with 14 bases sitting between them. CDR3 sequence reads: CSVHGGGDEQFF. The CDR3 nucleotides are TGCAGCGTCCATGGTGGGGGCGATGAGCAGTTCTTC.

This clonotype was seen more than once but under ten times. V gene TRBV18 combines with J gene TRBJ1-2, with D possibly TRBD1 on 5 matching bases. This CDR3 has 13 residues. V was clipped by 0 bases and J by 8 bases, with 10 bases between them. CDR1 is KGHSH and CDR2 is LQKENI in the germline V gene. The CDR3 nucleotides read TGTGCCAGCTCACCACCCCTCCAGGGAGGCTACACCTTC. It codes for CASSPPLQGGYTF.

This clonotype was counted many times. V usage is TRBV20-1 and J usage is TRBJ2-1; TRBD2 matches 7 bases. Trimming cost V 3 bases and J 0 bases; bases outside gene matches: 2. The germline V gene encodes CDR1 DFQATT and CDR2 SNEGSKA (reference sequence). This CDR3 is built from 14 residues. The CDR3 DNA sequence: TGCAGTGCTAGCGGGGGGAGCTCCTACAATGAGCAGTTCTTC. It specifies CSASGGSSYNEQFF.

There are a few counts of this clonotype. The rearrangement joins TRBV6-2 or TRBV6-3 to TRBJ2-2, with D perhaps TRBD2 (5 bases). The CDR3 sequence is 15 residues long. Per the germline V gene, CDR1 is MNHEY and CDR2 is SVGEGT. Trimming shortened V by 7 bases and J by 3 bases, and 15 bases separated the two germline ends. The CDR3 DNA reads as TGTGCCAGCACTTCCGGCGGGCAGGACACCGGGGAGCTGTTTTTT. Translated, it gives CASTSGGQDTGELFF.

This chain uses TRBV14 with TRBJ2-2, with unresolved D. This CDR3 region has 15 residues. V was trimmed by 1 base and J by 6 bases, leaving 12 bases between them. Germline CDR1 and CDR2: SGHDN and FVKESK. The CDR3 coding sequence is TGTGCCAGCAGCCAAGTCTACGGCTCCGCCGGGGAGCTGTTTTTT. Translating gives CASSQVYGSAGELFF. The variable domain in full, completed from reference TRBV14 and TRBJ2-2, reads EAGVTQFPSHSVIEKGQTVTLRCDPISGHDNLYWYRRVMGKEIKFLLHFVKESKQDESGMPNNRFLAERTGGTYSTLKVQPAELEDSGVYFCASSQVYGSAGELFFGEGSRLTVL.

This chain joins TRBV4-1 and TRBJ1-2; maybe TRBD1 (5 bases). V shed 1 base and J shed 2 bases, with 14 bases lying between them. CDR1 is MGHRA, CDR2 YSYEKL, per germline. The CDR3 is made up of 16 amino acids. The CDR3 DNA reads as TGCGCCAGCAGCCAAGCTTCCGGGACGGAGAACTATGGCTACACCTTC. Translating it yields CASSQASGTENYGYTF.

This clonotype was detected ten times or more. The rearrangement uses TRBV6-6 and TRBJ1-4; D unclear. Germline values: CDR1 MNHNY, CDR2 SVGAGI (reference sequence). Trimming removed 6 bases from V and 4 bases from J, with 12 bases in between. The CDR3 is 14 residues long. The CDR3 nucleotides read TGTGCCAGCAGGCAGTTACAGCTTAATGAAAAACTGTTTTTT. Translation: CASRQLQLNEKLFF.

This clonotype was detected many times. The CDR3: CASRRTVNTEAFF. The CDR3 bases are TGCGCCAGCAGAAGGACAGTGAACACTGAAGCTTTCTTT. The V call is TRBV10-2, the J call TRBJ1-1; D is possibly TRBD1 (6 bases). V shed 6 bases and J shed 0 bases, with 8 bases lying between them. CDR3 length: 13 amino acids. CDR1 is WSHSY and CDR2 is SAAADI in the germline V gene.

The table lists this clonotype with many counts. This rearrangement joins TRBV5-1 to TRBJ2-1, with 10 positions matching TRBD2. V shed 1 base, J shed 7 bases, and the junction held 2 bases outside the gene matches. The CDR3 has 14 amino acids. The V gene's germline CDR1 is SGHRS and CDR2 YFSETQ. In DNA, the CDR3 is TGCGCCAGCAGCTTGCTAGCGGGGGTAAATGAGCAGTTCTTC. Amino acids: CASSLLAGVNEQFF. The full variable domain, in which reference TRBV5-1 and TRBJ2-1 provide the parts outside the CDR3, is KAGVTQTPRYLIKTRGQQVTLSCSPISGHRSVSWYQQTPGQGLQFLFEYFSETQRNKGNFPGRFSGRQFSNSRSEMNVSTLELGDSALYLCASSLLAGVNEQFFGPGTRLTVL.

This clonotype has at least ten counts. The chain is built from TRBV5-1 and TRBJ2-1; 7 bases agree with TRBD1. CDR1 is SGHRS and CDR2 is YFSETQ in the germline V gene. This CDR3 is built from 14 residues. Trimming removed 7 bases from V and 2 bases from J; junction bases left unmatched: 6. The CDR3 spells CASGRDSTYNEQFF. The CDR3 coding sequence is TGCGCCAGCGGTCGGGACAGCACCTACAATGAGCAGTTCTTC.

This clonotype was found many times. The gene calls are TRBV29-1 and TRBJ1-1; D is unresolved. This CDR3 is 13 amino acids long. V was pared by 3 bases and J by 0 bases, with 8 bases between. Per the germline V gene, CDR1 is SQVTM and CDR2 is ANQGSEA. The CDR3: CSVERYMNTEAFF. CDR3 DNA sequence: TGCAGCGTTGAGAGGTACATGAACACTGAAGCTTTCTTT.

This clonotype appeared a few times. This chain connects TRBV3-1 to TRBJ1-5; TRBD1 matches at 7 bases. Germline CDR1 is LGHDT and CDR2 is YNNKEL (reference sequence). The CDR3 extends over 15 amino acids. The ends lost 0 bases at V and 6 bases at J; junction bases unmatched: 5. The CDR3: CASSQDATGSQPQHF. As DNA, the CDR3 is TGTGCCAGCAGCCAAGACGCGACAGGGAGTCAGCCCCAGCATTTT.

This clonotype was seen only a few times. The chain combines TRBV4-3 with TRBJ2-7, with 11 bases aligning to TRBD1. CDR1 is LGHNA and CDR2 is YSLEER in the germline V gene. This CDR3 has 15 amino acids. Germline trimming cut 4 bases from V and 7 bases from J; bases unmatched to any gene: 9. In DNA form, the CDR3 reads TGCGCCAGCAGCCTTATGGGACAGGGGGTTGGTGAGCAGTACTTC. It is translated as CASSLMGQGVGEQYF.

CDR3 sequence: CASSGTGSLSGANVLTF. The CDR3 DNA is TGTGCCAGCTCCGGGACAGGTTCCCTCTCTGGGGCCAACGTCCTGACTTTC. V is TRBV27 and J is TRBJ2-6; 8 nucleotides line up with TRBD1. The V gene's germline CDR1 is MNHEY and CDR2 SMNVEV (reference sequence). V dropped 8 bases and J dropped 0; count of bases not matched to a gene: 9. This CDR3 has 17 amino acids.

This clonotype came up a few times. The V gene is TRBV6-2 or TRBV6-3, the J gene TRBJ2-3, with 7 bases fitting TRBD2. CDR3 length equals 13 residues. CDR1 and CDR2 from the germline V gene are MNHEY and SVGEGT. The CDR3 loop is CTIRLANTDTQYF. The CDR3 bases are TGTACAATTCGACTAGCCAACACAGATACGCAGTATTTT.

The sample holds many counts of this clonotype. The chain has TRBV7-6 and TRBJ1-1; D gene ambiguous. The germline V and J ends were trimmed by 5 bases and 4 bases, with 17 bases remaining between them. The CDR3 extends over 15 amino acids. The germline CDR1 and CDR2 sequences are SGHVS and FNYEAQ. CDR3 protein: CASSPPYLDSTEAFF. Here the CDR3 DNA reads TGTGCCAGCAGCCCCCCCTATCTAGATAGCACTGAAGCTTTCTTT.

The chain has TRBV7-2 and TRBJ2-5, with D uncertain. Deletions cut 5 bases from V and 1 base from J, with 11 bases between. The germline V gene has CDR1 SGHTA and CDR2 FQGNSA. The CDR3 runs 14 residues. The CDR3 loop is CASSAQGSQETQYF. In nucleotides, the CDR3 is TGTGCCAGCAGCGCCCAAGGGTCCCAAGAGACCCAGTACTTC.

The rearrangement links TRBV27 to TRBJ2-5; D is ambiguous. The CDR3 length is 14 residues. Germline V gene lookup returns CDR1 MNHEY and CDR2 SMNVEV (reference sequence). V was cut by 5 bases and J by 3 bases, with 13 bases left in between. CDR3 protein: CASSLNLEKETQYF. The CDR3 nucleotides are TGTGCCAGCAGTCTAAACCTGGAAAAAGAGACCCAGTACTTC.

This clonotype was detected many times. This rearrangement joins TRBV5-4 to TRBJ1-1; D possibly corresponds to TRBD1 (5 bases). Trimming took off 4 bases at V and 0 bases at J, with 10 bases between the two ends. Germline V gene sequence: CDR1 SGHNT, CDR2 YYREEE (reference sequence). CDR3 length equals 14 residues. The CDR3 reads CASSPGIMNTEAFF. DNA for the CDR3: TGTGCCAGCAGCCCAGGGATCATGAACACTGAAGCTTTCTTT.

The CDR3: CASSLEGGETQYF. In DNA form, the CDR3 reads TGTGCCAGCAGCTTAGAAGGCGGGGAGACCCAGTACTTC. The chain carries TRBV13 and TRBJ2-5; possible D gene TRBD2, 5 bases. In germline, CDR1 is PRHDT, CDR2 FYEKMQ (reference sequence). The CDR3 contains 13 residues. V was trimmed by 1 base and J by 5 bases, leaving 8 bases between them.